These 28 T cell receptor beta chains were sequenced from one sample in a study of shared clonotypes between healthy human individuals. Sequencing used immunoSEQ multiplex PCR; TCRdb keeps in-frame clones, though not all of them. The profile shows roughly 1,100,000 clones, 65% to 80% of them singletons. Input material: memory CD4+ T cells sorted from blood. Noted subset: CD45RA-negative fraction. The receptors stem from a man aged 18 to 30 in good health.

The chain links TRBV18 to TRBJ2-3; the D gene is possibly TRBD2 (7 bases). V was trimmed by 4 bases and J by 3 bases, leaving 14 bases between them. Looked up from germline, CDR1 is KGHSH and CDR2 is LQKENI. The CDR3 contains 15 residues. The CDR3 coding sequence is TGTGCCAGCTCACAATCCGCGGGGGCGACAGATACGCAGTATTTT. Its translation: CASSQSAGATDTQYF.

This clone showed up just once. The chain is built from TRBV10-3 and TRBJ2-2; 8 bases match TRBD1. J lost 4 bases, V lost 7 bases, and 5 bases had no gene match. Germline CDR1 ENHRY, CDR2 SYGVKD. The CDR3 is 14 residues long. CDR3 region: CAITPRGPTGELFF. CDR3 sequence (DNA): TGTGCCATCACGCCCAGGGGGCCCACCGGGGAGCTGTTTTTT.

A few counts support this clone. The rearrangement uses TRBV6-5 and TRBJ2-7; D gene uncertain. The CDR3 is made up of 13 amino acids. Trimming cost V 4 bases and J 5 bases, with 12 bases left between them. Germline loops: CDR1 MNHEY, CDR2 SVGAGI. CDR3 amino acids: CASSFSSFNEQYF. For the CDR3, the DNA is TGTGCCAGCAGTTTTAGTAGTTTCAACGAGCAGTACTTC.

The CDR3 bases are TGTGCCAGCAGTTACGCGACAGTTAACACCGGGGAGCTGTTTTTT. Protein sequence: CASSYATVNTGELFF. The V call is TRBV2, the J call TRBJ2-2; D possibly corresponds to TRBD1 (5 bases). Germline V CDR1 and CDR2: SNHLY, FYNNEI. With 5 bases removed from V and 2 bases from J, the gap between germline ends came to 12 bases. The CDR3 extends over 15 amino acids. The full variable domain, completed using reference TRBV2 and TRBJ2-2, is EPEVTQTPSHQVTQMGQEVILRCVPISNHLYFYWYRQILGQKVEFLVSFYNNEISEKSEIFDDQFSVERPDGSNFTLKIRSTKLEDSAMYFCASSYATVNTGELFFGEGSRLTVL.

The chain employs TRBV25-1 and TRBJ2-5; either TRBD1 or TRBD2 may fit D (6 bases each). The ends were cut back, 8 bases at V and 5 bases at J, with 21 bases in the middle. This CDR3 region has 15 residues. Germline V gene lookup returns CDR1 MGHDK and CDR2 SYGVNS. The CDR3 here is CASSNTGLGGETQYF. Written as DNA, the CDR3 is TGTGCCAGCTCTAATACAGGGTTAGGGGGGGAGACCCAGTACTTC.

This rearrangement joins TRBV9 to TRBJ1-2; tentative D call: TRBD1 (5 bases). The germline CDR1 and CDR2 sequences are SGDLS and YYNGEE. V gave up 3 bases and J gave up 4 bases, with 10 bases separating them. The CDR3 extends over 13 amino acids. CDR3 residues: CASSADRFYGYTF. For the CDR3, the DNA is TGTGCCAGCAGCGCTGACAGATTCTATGGCTACACCTTC.

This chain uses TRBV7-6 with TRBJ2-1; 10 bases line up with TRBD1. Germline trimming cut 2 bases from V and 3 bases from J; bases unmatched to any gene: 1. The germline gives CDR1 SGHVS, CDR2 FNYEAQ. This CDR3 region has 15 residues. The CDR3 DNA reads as TGTGCCAGCAGCTTACGGGACAGGGGCTACAATGAGCAGTTCTTC. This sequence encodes CASSLRDRGYNEQFF.

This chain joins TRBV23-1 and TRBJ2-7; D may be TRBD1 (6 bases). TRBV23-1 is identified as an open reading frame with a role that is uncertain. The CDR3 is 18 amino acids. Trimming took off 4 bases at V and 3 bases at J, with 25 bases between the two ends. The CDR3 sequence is CASSLGQRVSPTDYEQYF. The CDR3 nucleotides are TGCGCCAGCAGTCTAGGACAGCGTGTCTCTCCTACGGACTACGAGCAGTACTTC.

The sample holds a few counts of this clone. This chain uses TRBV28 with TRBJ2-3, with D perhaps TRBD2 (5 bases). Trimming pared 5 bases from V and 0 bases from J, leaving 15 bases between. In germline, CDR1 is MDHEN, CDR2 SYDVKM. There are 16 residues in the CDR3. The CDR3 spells CASSPHPGISTDTQYF. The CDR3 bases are TGTGCCAGCAGTCCTCATCCCGGGATTAGCACAGATACGCAGTATTTT.

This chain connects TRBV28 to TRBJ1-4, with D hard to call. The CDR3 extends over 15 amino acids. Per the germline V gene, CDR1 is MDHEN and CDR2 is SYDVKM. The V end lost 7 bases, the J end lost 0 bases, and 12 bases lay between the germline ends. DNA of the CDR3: TGTGCCAGCACCGATAGCGGGGCAACTAATGAAAAACTGTTTTTT. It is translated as CASTDSGATNEKLFF.

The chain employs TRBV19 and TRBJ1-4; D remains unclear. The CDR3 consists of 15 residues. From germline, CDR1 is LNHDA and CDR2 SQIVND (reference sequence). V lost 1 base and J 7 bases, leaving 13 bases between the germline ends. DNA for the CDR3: TGTGCCAGTAGTATAGGGCAGTCGGTGGGTGAAAAACTGTTTTTT. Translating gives CASSIGQSVGEKLFF.

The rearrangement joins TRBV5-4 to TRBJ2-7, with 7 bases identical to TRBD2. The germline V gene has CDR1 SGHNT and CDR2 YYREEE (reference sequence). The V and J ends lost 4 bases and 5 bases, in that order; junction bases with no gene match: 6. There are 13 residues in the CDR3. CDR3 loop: CASSPWGGDEQYF. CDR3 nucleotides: TGTGCCAGCAGCCCGTGGGGGGGAGACGAGCAGTACTTC.

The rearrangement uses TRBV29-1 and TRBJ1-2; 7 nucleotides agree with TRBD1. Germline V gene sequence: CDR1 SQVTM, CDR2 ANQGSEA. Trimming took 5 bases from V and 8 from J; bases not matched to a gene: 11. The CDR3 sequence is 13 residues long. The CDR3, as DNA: TGCAGCGTTCCCGACAGGGCCGAGAGGGGCTACACCTTC. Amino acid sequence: CSVPDRAERGYTF.

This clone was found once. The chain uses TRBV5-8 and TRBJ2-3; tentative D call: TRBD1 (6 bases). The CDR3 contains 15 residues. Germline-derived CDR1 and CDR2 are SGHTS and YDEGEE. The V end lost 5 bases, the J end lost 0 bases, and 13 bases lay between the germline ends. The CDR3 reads CASSTGFLSTDTQYF. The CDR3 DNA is TGTGCCAGCAGTACAGGGTTTCTTAGCACAGATACGCAGTATTTT. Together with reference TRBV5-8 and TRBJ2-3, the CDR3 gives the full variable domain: EAGVTQSPTHLIKTRGQQATLRCSPISGHTSVYWYQQALGLGLQFLLWYDEGEERNRGNFPPRFSGRQFPNYSSELNVNALELEDSALYLCASSTGFLSTDTQYFGPGTRLTVL.

This CDR3 reads CAWRRGDLRQYF. The CDR3 region has the DNA TGTGCCTGGAGGAGGGGGGATCTCCGGCAGTACTTC. The rearrangement links TRBV30 to TRBJ2-7, with D possibly called TRBD1 or TRBD2 (6 bases each). V was trimmed by 3 bases and J by 9 bases, leaving 15 bases between them. CDR1 is GTSNPN and CDR2 is SVGIG in the germline V gene (reference sequence). This CDR3 is built from 12 residues.

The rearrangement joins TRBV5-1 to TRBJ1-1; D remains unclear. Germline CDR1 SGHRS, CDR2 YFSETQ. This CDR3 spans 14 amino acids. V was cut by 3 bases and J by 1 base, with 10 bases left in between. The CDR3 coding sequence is TGCGCCAGCAGCTCTCGGGGTCAGAACACTGAAGCTTTCTTT. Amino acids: CASSSRGQNTEAFF.

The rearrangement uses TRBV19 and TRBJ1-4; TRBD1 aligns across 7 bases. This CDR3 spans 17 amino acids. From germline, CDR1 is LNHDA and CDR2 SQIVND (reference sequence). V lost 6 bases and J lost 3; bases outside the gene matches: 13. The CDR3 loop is CASRAGTDSLANEKLFF. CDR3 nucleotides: TGTGCCAGTAGGGCCGGGACAGACTCCTTGGCTAATGAAAAACTGTTTTTT. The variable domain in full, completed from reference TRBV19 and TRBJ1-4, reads DGGITQSPKYLFRKEGQNVTLSCEQNLNHDAMYWYRQDPGQGLRLIYYSQIVNDFQKGDIAEGYSVSREKKESFPLTVTSAQKNPTAFYLCASRAGTDSLANEKLFFGSGTQLSVL.

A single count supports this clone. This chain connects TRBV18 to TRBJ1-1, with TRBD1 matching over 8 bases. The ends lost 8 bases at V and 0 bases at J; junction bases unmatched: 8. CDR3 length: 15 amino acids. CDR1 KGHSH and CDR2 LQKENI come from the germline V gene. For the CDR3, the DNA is TGTGCCAGCCGACAGGGGTGGGGCATGAACACTGAAGCTTTCTTT. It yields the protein CASRQGWGMNTEAFF.

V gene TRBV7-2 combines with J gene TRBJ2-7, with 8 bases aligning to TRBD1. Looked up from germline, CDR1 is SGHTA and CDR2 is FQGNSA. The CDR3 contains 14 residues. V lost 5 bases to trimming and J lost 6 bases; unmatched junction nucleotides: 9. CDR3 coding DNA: TGTGCCAGCAGCGGAGGACAGGGTGTAAGCGAGCAGTACTTC. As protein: CASSGGQGVSEQYF.

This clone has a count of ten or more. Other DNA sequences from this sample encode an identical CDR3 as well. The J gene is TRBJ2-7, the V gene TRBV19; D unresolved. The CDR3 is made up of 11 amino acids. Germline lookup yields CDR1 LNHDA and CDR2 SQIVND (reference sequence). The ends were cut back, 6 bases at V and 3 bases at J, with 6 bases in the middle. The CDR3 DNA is TGTGCCAGTAGCGATTTCTACGAGCAGTACTTC. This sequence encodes CASSDFYEQYF.

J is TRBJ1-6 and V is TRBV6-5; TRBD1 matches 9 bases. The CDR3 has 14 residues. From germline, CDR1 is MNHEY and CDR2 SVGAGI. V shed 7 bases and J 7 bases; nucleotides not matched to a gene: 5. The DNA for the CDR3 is TGTGCCAGCACCCCGGGACAGGGCAATTCACCCCTCCACTTT. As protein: CASTPGQGNSPLHF.

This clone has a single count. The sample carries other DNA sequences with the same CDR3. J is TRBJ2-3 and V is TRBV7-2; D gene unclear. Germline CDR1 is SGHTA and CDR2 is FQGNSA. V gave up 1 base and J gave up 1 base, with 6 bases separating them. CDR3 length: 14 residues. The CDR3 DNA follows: TGTGCCAGCAGCTTAGGGCCGGGCACAGATACGCAGTATTTT. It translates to CASSLGPGTDTQYF.

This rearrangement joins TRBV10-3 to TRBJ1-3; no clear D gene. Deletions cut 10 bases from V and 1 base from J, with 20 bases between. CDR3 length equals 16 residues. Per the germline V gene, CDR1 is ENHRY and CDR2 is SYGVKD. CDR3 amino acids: CATGRASGVSGNTIYF. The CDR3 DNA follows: TGTGCCACCGGTAGGGCCTCGGGAGTATCTGGAAACACCATATATTTT.

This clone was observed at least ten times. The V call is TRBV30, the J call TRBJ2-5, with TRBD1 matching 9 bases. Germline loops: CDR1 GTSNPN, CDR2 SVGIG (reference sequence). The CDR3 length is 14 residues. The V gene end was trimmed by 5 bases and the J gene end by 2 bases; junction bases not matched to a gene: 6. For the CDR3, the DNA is TGTGCCTGGGGGACAGGGCAAAAACAAGAGACCCAGTACTTC. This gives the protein CAWGTGQKQETQYF.

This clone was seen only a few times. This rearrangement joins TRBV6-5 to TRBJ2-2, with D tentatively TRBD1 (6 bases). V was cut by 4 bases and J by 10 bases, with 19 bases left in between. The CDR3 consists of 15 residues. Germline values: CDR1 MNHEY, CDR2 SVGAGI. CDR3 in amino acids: CASSSTLPGTKELFF. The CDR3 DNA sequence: TGTGCCAGCAGTTCGACGCTTCCCGGGACAAAGGAGCTGTTTTTT.

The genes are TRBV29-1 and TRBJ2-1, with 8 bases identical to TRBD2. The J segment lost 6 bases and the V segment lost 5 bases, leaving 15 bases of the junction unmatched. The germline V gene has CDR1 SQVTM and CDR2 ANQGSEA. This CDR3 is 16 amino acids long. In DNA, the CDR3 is TGCAGCGTTTACGGGGTGGACAGCGGGGGCCTCAATGAGCAGTTCTTC. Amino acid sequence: CSVYGVDSGGLNEQFF.

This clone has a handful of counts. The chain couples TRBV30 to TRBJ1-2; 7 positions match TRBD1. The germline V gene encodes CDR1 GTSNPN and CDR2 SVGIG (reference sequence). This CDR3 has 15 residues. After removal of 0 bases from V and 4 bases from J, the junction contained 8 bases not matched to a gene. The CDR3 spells CAWSVPTGLGYGYTF. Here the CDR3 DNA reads TGTGCCTGGAGTGTACCGACAGGGCTGGGCTATGGCTACACCTTC.

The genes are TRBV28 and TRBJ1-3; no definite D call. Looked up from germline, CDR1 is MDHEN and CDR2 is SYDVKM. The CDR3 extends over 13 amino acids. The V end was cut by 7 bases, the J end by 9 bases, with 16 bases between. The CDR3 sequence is CASTPPSRFTIYF. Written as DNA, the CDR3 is TGTGCCAGCACCCCACCCAGTAGATTCACCATATATTTT.